The sequence of this T cell receptor (beta chain) was determined in a study of post-analysis software for immune sequencing data. Across the study: Secondary progressive, relapsing-remitting and progressive-relapsing multiple sclerosis were among the included disease courses. Study results and limitations: The authors found that F measure strongly co-clustered same-batch samples. Normalized Chao1 diversity was significantly reduced in patients versus controls. Among roughly five TRBV segments more frequent in patients than controls were TRBV5-6, TRBV5-1 and TRBV20-1.

This CDR3 region has 14 residues. Germline CDR1 is MNHEY and CDR2 is SVGAGI. Trimming stripped 7 bases from V and 5 bases from J, with 17 bases between. Comment on this clonotype: No antigen is known for it.

TCR beta cDNA libraries included unique molecular identifiers. T cells numbering roughly 0.9 to 10 million yielded cDNA molecules that totaled approximately 500,000. TCRdb used MiXCR to reprocess the PCR reads, holding one entry per CDR3 protein. The sample carries roughly 800,000 distinct CDR3 sequences, about 27% recorded once. The gene calls are TRBV6-5 and TRBJ2-5; D not certain. The TCR comes from a girl under 18 with multiple sclerosis. The sequencing input was blood. CDR3 protein: CASKRGSLGETQYF. CDR3 in DNA: TGTGCCAGCAAAAGAGGCTCCTTGGGGGAGACCCAGTACTTC.